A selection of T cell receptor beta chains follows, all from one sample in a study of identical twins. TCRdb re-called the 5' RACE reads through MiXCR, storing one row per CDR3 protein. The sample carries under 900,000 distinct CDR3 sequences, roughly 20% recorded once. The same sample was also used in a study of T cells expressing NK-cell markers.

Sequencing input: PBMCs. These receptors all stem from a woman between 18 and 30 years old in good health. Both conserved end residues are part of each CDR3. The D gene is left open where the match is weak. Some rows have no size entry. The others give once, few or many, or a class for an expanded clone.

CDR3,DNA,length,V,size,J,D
CASSPRHSTDTQYF,TGTGCCAGCAGCCCTCGACACAGCACAGATACGCAGTATTTT,14,TRBV9,few,TRBJ2-3,NA
CASSRKPGLAGLKEGELFF,TGTGCCAGCAGCCGGAAACCAGGACTAGCGGGACTCAAGGAGGGGGAGCTGTTTTTT,19,TRBV11-2,NA,TRBJ2-2,TRBD2
CASSLVAGADYEQYF,TGTGCCAGCAGCTTAGTGGCGGGAGCTGACTACGAGCAGTACTTC,15,TRBV7-2,once,TRBJ2-7,TRBD2
CASSPYWGGGSNQPQHF,TGTGCCAGCAGCCCCTACTGGGGTGGAGGTAGCAATCAGCCCCAGCATTTT,17,TRBV27,NA,TRBJ1-5,NA
CASSRREMEKETQYF,TGTGCCAGCAGCCGCCGGGAAATGGAGAAAGAGACCCAGTACTTC,15,TRBV5-6,few,TRBJ2-5,NA
CASSLVWTSGSNEQFF,TGTGCCAGCAGCTTAGTCTGGACTAGCGGGAGCAATGAGCAGTTCTTC,16,TRBV11-2,NA,TRBJ2-1,TRBD2
CASSYWQGFYEQYF,TGTGCCAGCAGTTACTGGCAGGGCTTCTACGAGCAGTACTTC,14,TRBV6-5,NA,TRBJ2-7,NA
CSFAGPRQGQVEQFF,TGCAGCTTTGCCGGACCTCGACAGGGCCAGGTGGAGCAGTTCTTC,15,TRBV29-1,NA,TRBJ2-1,TRBD1
CASILGAAEAFF,TGTGCCAGCATCTTAGGGGCAGCCGAAGCTTTCTTT,12,TRBV12-3/TRBV12-4,NA,TRBJ1-1,NA
CASSPRVIAGGPPSEQYF,TGCGCCAGCAGCCCAAGAGTAATAGCGGGGGGTCCACCCAGCGAGCAGTACTTC,18,TRBV4-1,few,TRBJ2-7,TRBD2
CASSQPSSGGSTQYF,TGTGCCAGCAGCCAGCCTTCTAGCGGGGGTAGCACGCAGTATTTT,15,TRBV4-2,NA,TRBJ2-3,TRBD2
CASSRKVVTSIGYTF,TGTGCCAGCAGCCGGAAGGTGGTTACTTCGATCGGCTACACCTTC,15,TRBV6-2/TRBV6-3,few,TRBJ1-2,NA
CASSQPTGSRVTQYF,TGTGCCAGCAGCCAACCGACAGGGTCGCGGGTGACCCAGTACTTC,15,TRBV5-6,few,TRBJ2-5,TRBD1
CASSREGAWEQFF,TGCGCCAGCTCCCGGGAGGGGGCGTGGGAGCAGTTCTTC,13,TRBV5-1,many,TRBJ2-1,NA
CASNPGGSSYNEQFF,TGTGCCAGCAACCCGGGGGGGAGCTCCTACAATGAGCAGTTCTTC,15,TRBV7-9,NA,TRBJ2-1,TRBD2
CASTSEKGWELFF,TGTGCCAGCACCTCCGAGAAGGGGTGGGAGCTGTTTTTT,13,TRBV7-9,once,TRBJ2-2,NA
CASSQEGGLGGTQYF,TGCGCCAGCAGCCAAGAAGGGGGGCTGGGCGGTACGCAGTATTTT,15,TRBV4-3,NA,TRBJ2-3,NA
CASRERENPDTQYF,TGTGCCAGCAGGGAGCGGGAGAATCCAGATACGCAGTATTTT,14,TRBV12-3/TRBV12-4,few,TRBJ2-3,TRBD2
CASSPREGAKNIQYF,TGTGCCAGCTCACCCCGGGAAGGAGCCAAAAACATTCAGTACTTC,15,TRBV18,NA,TRBJ2-4,NA
CASSRDQQGAVYGYTF,TGTGCCAGCAGCCGAGACCAACAGGGGGCTGTCTATGGCTACACCTTC,16,TRBV4-2,NA,TRBJ1-2,TRBD1
CASSGAAIGFNEQFF,TGTGCCAGCAGCGGAGCTGCTATCGGGTTCAATGAGCAGTTCTTC,15,TRBV11-2,NA,TRBJ2-1,NA
CASSSFSYEQYF,TGTGCCAGCAGCTCGTTCTCCTACGAGCAGTACTTC,12,TRBV5-6,few,TRBJ2-7,NA
CSAKGQGVYEQYF,TGCAGTGCCAAGGGACAGGGGGTCTACGAGCAGTACTTC,13,TRBV20-1,NA,TRBJ2-7,TRBD1
CASSYRDKSSYGYTF,TGTGCCAGCAGTTACCGGGACAAATCTTCCTATGGCTACACCTTC,15,TRBV6-5,NA,TRBJ1-2,NA
CASSIYGTSGSYNEQFF,TGTGCCAGCAGCATATATGGGACTAGCGGGAGCTACAATGAGCAGTTCTTC,17,TRBV11-2,few,TRBJ2-1,TRBD2
CASSLVDKNTEAFF,TGTGCCAGCAGTTTGGTCGACAAGAACACTGAAGCTTTCTTT,14,TRBV12-3/TRBV12-4,few,TRBJ1-1,NA
CASSQDFQRERETQYF,TGTGCCAGCAGCCAAGATTTCCAGCGGGAGAGGGAGACCCAGTACTTC,16,TRBV14,NA,TRBJ2-5,TRBD2
CSARDLLAADEQFF,TGCAGTGCTAGAGATCTTCTAGCGGCGGATGAGCAGTTCTTC,14,TRBV20-1,NA,TRBJ2-1,TRBD2
CASSSRGQGNGYTF,TGCGCCAGCAGCTCCAGGGGGCAGGGGAATGGCTACACCTTC,14,TRBV5-1,NA,TRBJ1-2,TRBD1
CSGRGGLYQETQYF,TGCAGCGGGAGAGGGGGCCTGTACCAAGAGACCCAGTACTTC,14,TRBV29-1,NA,TRBJ2-5,TRBD1
CASSHQEGSQPQHF,TGTGCCAGCAGTCATCAGGAGGGGTCCCAGCCCCAGCATTTT,14,TRBV6-1,NA,TRBJ1-5,NA
CASSESGEPGLGKETQYF,TGCGCCAGCAGTGAGTCAGGGGAACCGGGCCTCGGGAAAGAGACCCAGTACTTC,18,TRBV10-1,many,TRBJ2-5,NA
CASSPQTGPNTEAFF,TGTGCCAGCAGCCCCCAGACAGGGCCGAACACTGAAGCTTTCTTT,15,TRBV7-2,few,TRBJ1-1,TRBD1
CASSLDYGVNEQFF,TGTGCCAGCAGCTTGGACTATGGAGTCAATGAGCAGTTCTTC,14,TRBV7-9,few,TRBJ2-1,NA
CASSLDRGTHNEQFF,TGTGCCAGCAGCTTAGACAGGGGCACCCACAATGAGCAGTTCTTC,15,TRBV7-2,NA,TRBJ2-1,TRBD1
CAWGSGDGWFF,TGTGCCTGGGGAAGCGGGGACGGGTGGTTCTTC,11,TRBV30,NA,TRBJ2-1,TRBD2
CAISDARDRGLNYGYTF,TGTGCCATCAGTGACGCGAGGGACAGGGGGCTCAACTATGGCTACACCTTC,17,TRBV10-3,few,TRBJ1-2,TRBD1
CASSLDVRGYEQYF,TGTGCCAGCAGCTTGGATGTCAGGGGTTACGAGCAGTACTTC,14,TRBV5-6,NA,TRBJ2-7,NA
CASSVSLGPGNTIYF,TGTGCCAGCAGCGTCAGCTTAGGACCTGGAAACACCATATATTTT,15,TRBV7-6,few,TRBJ1-3,NA
CASSPEYNEQFF,TGTGCCAGCTCACCAGAATACAATGAGCAGTTCTTC,12,TRBV18,NA,TRBJ2-1,NA
CASSPGTGTGAFF,TGTGCCAGCAGCCCGGGCACCGGGACTGGGGCTTTCTTT,13,TRBV27,NA,TRBJ1-1,NA
CASSFLSGIRNEQFF,TGTGCCAGCAGTTTTTTATCCGGGATAAGAAATGAGCAGTTCTTC,15,TRBV12-3/TRBV12-4,NA,TRBJ2-1,NA
CASSLDLSRAQYF,TGTGCCAGCAGCTTAGACCTATCACGGGCCCAGTACTTC,13,TRBV11-2,NA,TRBJ2-5,NA
CASSDRGQDGELFF,TGTGCCAGCAGTGACAGGGGGCAGGACGGGGAGCTGTTTTTT,14,TRBV12-3/TRBV12-4,few,TRBJ2-2,TRBD1
CASSLDRVGYQPQHF,TGTGCCAGCAGCTTAGATAGAGTGGGGTATCAGCCCCAGCATTTT,15,TRBV7-9,NA,TRBJ1-5,NA
CASSYSVRETQYF,TGTGCCAGCAGTTACTCGGTGAGGGAGACCCAGTACTTC,13,TRBV6-5,few,TRBJ2-5,NA
CASSLDRVGQYF,TGCGCCAGCAGCTTGGACCGGGTCGGGCAGTACTTC,12,TRBV5-1,few,TRBJ2-7,NA
CAISETSGVAHTQYF,TGTGCCATCAGTGAGACTAGCGGGGTCGCACATACGCAGTATTTT,15,TRBV10-3,few,TRBJ2-3,TRBD2
CASSLVSGQGLETQYF,TGTGCCAGCAGCTTAGTGTCCGGACAGGGGTTGGAGACCCAGTACTTC,16,TRBV7-2,NA,TRBJ2-5,TRBD1
CASSLGRDPYNEQFF,TGTGCCAGCAGCTTGGGCCGGGACCCCTACAATGAGCAGTTCTTC,15,TRBV7-7,NA,TRBJ2-1,NA
CASTPILSSYNEQFF,TGTGCCAGCACGCCCATTCTGAGCTCCTACAATGAGCAGTTCTTC,15,TRBV6-1,few,TRBJ2-1,NA
CSARGSGRAATDTQYF,TGCAGTGCTAGGGGTAGCGGGAGGGCCGCGACAGATACGCAGTATTTT,16,TRBV20-1,NA,TRBJ2-3,TRBD2
CASRKEKGTAKQFF,TGTGCCAGCAGGAAGGAAAAAGGGACCGCAAAGCAGTTCTTC,14,TRBV12-3/TRBV12-4,few,TRBJ2-1,NA
CASSLRPVTAQETQYF,TGTGCCAGCAGCCTGCGTCCAGTGACAGCCCAAGAGACCCAGTACTTC,16,TRBV7-3,NA,TRBJ2-5,NA